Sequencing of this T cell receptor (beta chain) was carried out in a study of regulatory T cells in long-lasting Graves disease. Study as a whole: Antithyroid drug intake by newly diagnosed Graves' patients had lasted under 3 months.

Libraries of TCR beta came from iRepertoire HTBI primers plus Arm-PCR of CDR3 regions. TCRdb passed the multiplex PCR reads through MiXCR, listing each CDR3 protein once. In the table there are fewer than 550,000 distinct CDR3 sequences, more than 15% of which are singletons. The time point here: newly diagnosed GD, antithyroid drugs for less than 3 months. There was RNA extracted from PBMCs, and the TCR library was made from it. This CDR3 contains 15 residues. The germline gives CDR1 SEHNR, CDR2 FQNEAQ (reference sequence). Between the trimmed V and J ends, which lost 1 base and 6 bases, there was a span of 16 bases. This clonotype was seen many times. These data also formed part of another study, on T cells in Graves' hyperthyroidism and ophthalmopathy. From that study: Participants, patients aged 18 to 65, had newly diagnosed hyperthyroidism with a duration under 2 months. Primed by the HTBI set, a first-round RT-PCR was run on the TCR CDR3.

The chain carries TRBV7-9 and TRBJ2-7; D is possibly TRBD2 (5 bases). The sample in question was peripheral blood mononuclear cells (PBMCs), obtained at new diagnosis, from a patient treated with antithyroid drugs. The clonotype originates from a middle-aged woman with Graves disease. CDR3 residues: CASSLVAGGPREQYF. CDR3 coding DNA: TGTGCCAGCAGCTTAGTGGCCGGCGGGCCGCGCGAGCAGTACTTC.